This T cell receptor beta chain was found in a study of T cell responses to AZD1222 COVID-19 vaccine. Sequencing used immunoSEQ multiplex PCR; TCRdb keeps in-frame clones, though not all of them. The data show 120,000 or so clones, about nine tenths seen once. The CDR3 is 22 residues long. Germline V lookup: CDR1 MNHEY, CDR2 SMNVEV (reference sequence). Trimming removed 0 bases from V and 0 bases from J; junction bases left unmatched: 16. This clonotype was obtained from an adult who received the AZD1222 COVID-19 vaccine. The sequences come from peripheral blood, collected 28 days after the second AZD1222 dose. J is TRBJ2-1 and V is TRBV27, with 11 bases aligning to TRBD2. This CDR3 reads CASSLSYPPLAGGRSSYNEQFF. CDR3 DNA sequence: TGTGCCAGCAGTTTATCGTATCCCCCTTTAGCGGGGGGGAGAAGCTCCTACAATGAGCAGTTCTTC.